The entry below describes one TCR beta chain. This specimen comes from a study of shared clonotypes between healthy human individuals. Study details: A donor's plate count was three for CD4 naive and three for CD4 memory; CD8 naive had two and CD8 memory one.

Sequencing was performed with immunoSEQ multiplex PCR; in TCRdb, only in-frame clones are kept and a portion is missing. The sample lists approximately 2.4 million clones, 90% to 96% occurring once. CDR1 is SNHLY and CDR2 is FYNNEI in the germline V gene. The CDR3 is made up of 14 amino acids. The junction had 7 bases not matched to a gene; V was cut back by 8 bases and J by 3 bases. The rearrangement links TRBV2 to TRBJ2-5; 9 nucleotides match TRBD2. This receptor was taken from a man aged 18 to 29 in good health. The sequencing input was naive CD4+ T cells sorted from blood. Sample subset: CD45RA+ positively selected. This CDR3 is CASAGGGAEETQYF. DNA of the CDR3: TGTGCCAGCGCGGGCGGGGGGGCAGAAGAGACCCAGTACTTC.